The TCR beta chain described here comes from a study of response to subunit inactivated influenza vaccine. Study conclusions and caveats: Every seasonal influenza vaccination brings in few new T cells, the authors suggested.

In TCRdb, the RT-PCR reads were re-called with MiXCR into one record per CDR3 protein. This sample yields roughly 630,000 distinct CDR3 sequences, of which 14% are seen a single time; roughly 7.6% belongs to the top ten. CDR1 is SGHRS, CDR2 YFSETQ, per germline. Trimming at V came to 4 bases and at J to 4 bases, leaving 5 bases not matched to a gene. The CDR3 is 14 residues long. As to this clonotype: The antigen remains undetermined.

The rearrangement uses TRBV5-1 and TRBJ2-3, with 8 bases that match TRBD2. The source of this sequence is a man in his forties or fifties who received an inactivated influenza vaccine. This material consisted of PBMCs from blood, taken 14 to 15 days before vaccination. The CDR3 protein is CASSRGTSPDTQYF. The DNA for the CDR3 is TGCGCCAGCAGCCGGGGGACTAGTCCAGATACGCAGTATTTT.